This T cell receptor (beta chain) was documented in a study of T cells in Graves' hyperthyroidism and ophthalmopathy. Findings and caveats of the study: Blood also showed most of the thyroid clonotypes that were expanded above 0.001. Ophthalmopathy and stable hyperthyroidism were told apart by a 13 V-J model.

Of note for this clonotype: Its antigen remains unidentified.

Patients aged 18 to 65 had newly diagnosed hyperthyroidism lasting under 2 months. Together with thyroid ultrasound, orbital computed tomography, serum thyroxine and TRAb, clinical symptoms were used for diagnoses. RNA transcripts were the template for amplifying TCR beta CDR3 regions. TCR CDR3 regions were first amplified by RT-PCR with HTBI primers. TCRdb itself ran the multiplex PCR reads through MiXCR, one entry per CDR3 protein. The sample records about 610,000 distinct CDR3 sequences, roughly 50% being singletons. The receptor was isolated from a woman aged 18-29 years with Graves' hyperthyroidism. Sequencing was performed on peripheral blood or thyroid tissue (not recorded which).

The CDR3, as DNA: TGTGCCAGCAGCTTCCGCCCGGGACAGGGGGAGCTGTTTTTT. Amino acids: CASSFRPGQGELFF. This chain connects TRBV6-6 to TRBJ2-2; 7 positions agree with TRBD1. The CDR3 has 14 amino acids. CDR1 and CDR2 (germline): MNHNY, SVGAGI (reference sequence). V was clipped by 6 bases and J by 8 bases; unmatched bases: 9.